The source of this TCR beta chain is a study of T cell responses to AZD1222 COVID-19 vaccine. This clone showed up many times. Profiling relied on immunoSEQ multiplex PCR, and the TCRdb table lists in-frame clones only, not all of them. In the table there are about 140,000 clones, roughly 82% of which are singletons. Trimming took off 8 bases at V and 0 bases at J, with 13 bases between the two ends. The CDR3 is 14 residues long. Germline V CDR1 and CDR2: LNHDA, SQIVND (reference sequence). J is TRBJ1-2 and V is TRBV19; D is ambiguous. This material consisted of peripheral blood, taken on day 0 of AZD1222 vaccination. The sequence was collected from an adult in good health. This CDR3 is CASSRQSSNYGYTF. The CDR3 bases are TGTGCCAGTTCCAGACAAAGCTCTAACTATGGCTACACCTTC. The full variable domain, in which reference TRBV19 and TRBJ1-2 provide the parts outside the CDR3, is DGGITQSPKYLFRKEGQNVTLSCEQNLNHDAMYWYRQDPGQGLRLIYYSQIVNDFQKGDIAEGYSVSREKKESFPLTVTSAQKNPTAFYLCASSRQSSNYGYTFGSGTRLTVV.